What follows describes a single T cell receptor beta chain. The data are from a study of blood T cell repertoires in COVID-19. Study-wide background: Acute-phase and convalescent COVID-19 samples originated in the United States, Italy and Spain.

The CDR3 is 13 amino acids. Germline V gives CDR1 LGHNA, CDR2 YSLEER. The V segment lost 5 bases and the J segment 7 bases; nucleotides outside the gene matches: 7. Ages ranged from roughly 18 to 95 years, with residence in more than 20 US areas. In the source study's methods: From reference gene primer amplification, estimates of nucleated cell counts were derived. Data came from immunoSEQ multiplex PCR; TCRdb stores just in-frame clones and leaves some out. The DNA gave D and trimming, while V, J and clone size come from that table. There are some 220,000 clones in the sample; roughly nine tenths occur only once, and roughly 3.3% lies in the top ten.

Source material: PBMCs or T cells enriched from blood (not recorded which). The chain carries TRBV4-3 and TRBJ1-1; 7 bases are a match to TRBD1. The origin of this receptor is a woman aged 45-60 years in a cohort exposed to, infected with or recovered from COVID-19 (not recorded which). CDR3 DNA sequence: TGCGCCAGCAGCACTCACAGGGGCGGTGAAGCTTTCTTT. It codes for CASSTHRGGEAFF.